One sample yielded the 18 T cell receptor beta chains listed below, sequenced in a study of beta chain features in type 1 diabetes. Expressed TCRB transcripts were sequenced because the isolated RNA had all been reverse transcribed beforehand. Profiling relied on immunoSEQ multiplex PCR, and the TCRdb table lists in-frame clones only, not all of them. In the table there are hundreds of thousands of clones, 11% of which are singletons. The source material was naive CD4+ T cells from blood. The source is a woman aged 30 to 39 in good health.

The V gene is TRBV18, the J gene TRBJ1-1, with TRBD1 identical over 7 bases. Per the germline V gene, CDR1 is KGHSH and CDR2 is LQKENI. CDR3 length equals 13 residues. J lost 5 bases, V lost 5 bases, and 5 bases had no gene match. In DNA, the CDR3 is TGTGCCAGCTCAGCTACAGGGGAAACTGAAGCTTTCTTT. Translated, it gives CASSATGETEAFF.

V gene TRBV28 combines with J gene TRBJ2-7; D perhaps matches TRBD1 (6 bases). CDR3 length equals 13 residues. The V gene's germline CDR1 is MDHEN and CDR2 SYDVKM. The V gene lost 8 bases and the J gene lost 3 bases, with 14 bases spanning the gap. As DNA, the CDR3 is TGTGCCAGCGGGTTGGACAGCTTCTACGAGCAGTACTTC. It encodes CASGLDSFYEQYF. The variable domain in full, with the rest retrieved from reference TRBV28 and TRBJ2-7, is DVKVTQSSRYLVKRTGEKVFLECVQDMDHENMFWYRQDPGLGLRLIYFSYDVKMKEKGDIPEGYSVSREKKERFSLILESASTNQTSMYLCASGLDSFYEQYFGPGTRLTVT.

The chain carries TRBV28 and TRBJ1-2; D unclear. The V end was cut by 5 bases, the J end by 8 bases, with 12 bases between. Germline CDR1 reads MDHEN; CDR2 reads SYDVKM. CDR3 size: 12 residues. This chain's CDR3 is CASSPQVRGYTF. Here the CDR3 DNA reads TGTGCCAGCAGTCCCCAGGTCCGGGGCTACACCTTC.

This clone was counted between two and nine times. V gene TRBV23-1 combines with J gene TRBJ2-7, with 13 bases matching TRBD2. TRBV23-1 is placed among ORFs of uncertain function. This CDR3 contains 20 residues. The ends lost 4 bases at V and 4 bases at J; junction bases unmatched: 19. In DNA form, the CDR3 reads TGCGCCAGCAGTCTTTATCGACTAGCGGGAGGCCCCGGATACCGTTACGAGCAGTACTTC. Translating it yields CASSLYRLAGGPGYRYEQYF.

The chain recombines TRBV28 with TRBJ2-7, with 14 bases identical to TRBD2. This CDR3 has 19 amino acids. In germline, CDR1 is MDHEN, CDR2 SYDVKM. V was pared by 2 bases and J by 0 bases, with 9 bases of the junction left unmatched. The CDR3 nucleotides are TGTGCCAGCAGTTTAGATGCGGGACTAGCGGGAGCCAACTCCTACGAGCAGTACTTC. Translated: CASSLDAGLAGANSYEQYF.

The table lists this clone with a few counts. CDR3 protein: CASSAMLAANNEQFF. The CDR3 coding sequence is TGTGCCAGCAGCGCCATGTTAGCGGCCAACAATGAGCAGTTCTTC. The chain uses TRBV9 and TRBJ2-1; D might be TRBD2 (6 bases). This CDR3 has 15 amino acids. Germline assignment: CDR1 SGDLS and CDR2 YYNGEE. V lost 3 bases and J lost 5, with 15 bases in between.

The genes are TRBV6-4 and TRBJ1-1, with D unresolved. V lost 0 bases to trimming and J lost 5 bases, with 10 bases between them. This CDR3 is built from 14 residues. Per the germline V gene, CDR1 is MRHNA and CDR2 is SNTAGT. The CDR3 DNA reads TGTGCCAGCAGTGACTCGGATGGAGGGACTGAAGCTTTCTTT. Residues: CASSDSDGGTEAFF.

V and J are TRBV10-3 and TRBJ2-3, with 7 bases identical to TRBD2. The CDR3 is 14 amino acids. Germline lookup yields CDR1 ENHRY and CDR2 SYGVKD. With 6 bases clipped from V and 4 bases from J, the junction kept 7 bases outside the gene matches. The CDR3 region is CAIRAGDGSDTQYF. CDR3 DNA sequence: TGTGCCATCAGGGCGGGAGACGGTTCAGATACGCAGTATTTT.

J is TRBJ2-1 and V is TRBV7-9, with TRBD2 identical over 9 bases. The CDR3 is made up of 18 amino acids. Germline loops: CDR1 SEHNR, CDR2 FQNEAQ (reference sequence). With 6 bases clipped from V and 5 bases from J, the junction kept 17 bases outside the gene matches. The CDR3: CASSLTWTSALPNNEQFF. CDR3 bases: TGTGCCAGCAGTTTAACCTGGACTAGCGCTCTTCCGAACAATGAGCAGTTCTTC.

A few counts support this clone. This chain uses TRBV6-5 with TRBJ2-3; D is ambiguous. CDR1 MNHEY and CDR2 SVGAGI come from the germline V gene. CDR3 length: 15 residues. Between the trimmed V and J ends, which lost 2 bases and 2 bases, there was a span of 11 bases. The chain's CDR3 is CASSYDKLSTDTQYF. As DNA, the CDR3 is TGTGCCAGCAGTTACGACAAATTGTCCACAGATACGCAGTATTTT.

This clone was seen a few times. The chain is built from TRBV4-3 and TRBJ2-3; weak D call: TRBD2 (6 bases). Germline CDR1 and CDR2: LGHNA and YSLEER. Trimming removed 3 bases at V and 6 bases at J, with 16 bases between. The length of the CDR3 is 15 residues. CDR3 loop: CASSQGGYGPDTQYF. CDR3 in DNA: TGCGCCAGCAGCCAGGGGGGATACGGGCCGGATACGCAGTATTTT.

V usage is TRBV27 and J usage is TRBJ1-2; D might be TRBD1 (5 bases). The length of the CDR3 is 14 residues. V was shortened by 3 bases and J by 2 bases, with 10 bases between the two germline ends. Germline values: CDR1 MNHEY, CDR2 SMNVEV (reference sequence). The CDR3 loop reads CASSLLGRNYGYTF. Written as DNA, the CDR3 is TGTGCCAGCAGTTTGCTGGGGCGGAACTATGGCTACACCTTC.

The chain couples TRBV7-3 to TRBJ1-1; 9 nucleotides agree with TRBD1. J lost 0 bases, V lost 2 bases, and 7 bases had no gene match. Germline assignment: CDR1 SGHTA and CDR2 FQGTGA. The length of the CDR3 is 17 residues. This chain's CDR3 is CASSLSGQGSMNTEAFF. The CDR3 coding sequence is TGTGCCAGCAGCTTATCGGGACAGGGAAGCATGAACACTGAAGCTTTCTTT. Looking up the rest from reference TRBV7-3 and TRBJ1-1 gives the full variable domain: GAGVSQTPSNKVTEKGKYVELRCDPISGHTALYWYRQSLGQGPEFLIYFQGTGAADDSGLPNDRFFAVRPEGSVSTLKIQRTERGDSAVYLCASSLSGQGSMNTEAFFGQGTRLTVV.

This chain uses TRBV18 with TRBJ2-1; maybe TRBD1 (7 bases). CDR1 is KGHSH and CDR2 is LQKENI in the germline V gene. CDR3 length: 14 residues. The germline V and J ends were trimmed by 2 bases and 6 bases, with 11 bases remaining between them. CDR3 nucleotides: TGTGCCAGCTCACCAGTCAGGGGGGCCAATGAGCAGTTCTTC. It codes for CASSPVRGANEQFF.

This chain connects TRBV27 to TRBJ2-1, with 10 nucleotides matching TRBD2. The CDR3 is made up of 18 amino acids. The junction had 13 bases not matched to a gene; V was cut back by 2 bases and J by 6 bases. The V gene's germline CDR1 is MNHEY and CDR2 SMNVEV (reference sequence). The CDR3 loop reads CASSLVGTSGIQRNEQFF. The CDR3 nucleotides read TGTGCCAGCAGTTTAGTGGGCACTAGCGGGATACAACGCAATGAGCAGTTCTTC.

There are a few counts of this clone. This chain joins TRBV7-8 and TRBJ1-1, with 7 nucleotides matching TRBD1. Trimming removed 2 bases from V and 0 bases from J; junction bases left unmatched: 3. The CDR3 is made up of 15 amino acids. The germline gives CDR1 SGHVS, CDR2 FQNEAQ. The CDR3, as DNA: TGTGCCAGCAGCTTAATTGGACAGGTGAACACTGAAGCTTTCTTT. Translation gives CASSLIGQVNTEAFF.

This clone was seen a single time. The CDR3 region has the DNA TGTGCCAGCAGATTAGCGGGAGCCTCTGGCGAGCAGTACTTC. Encoded protein: CASRLAGASGEQYF. The chain links TRBV28 to TRBJ2-7; 9 bases are shared with TRBD2. This CDR3 has 14 residues. Germline CDR1 and CDR2: MDHEN and SYDVKM. V was pared by 6 bases and J by 6 bases, with 9 bases of the junction left unmatched.

The table lists this clone with a few counts. The chain couples TRBV7-2 to TRBJ1-4; TRBD1 might be the D (6 bases). V lost 5 bases to trimming and J lost 4 bases, with 14 bases between them. Looked up from germline, CDR1 is SGHTA and CDR2 is FQGNSA. CDR3 length equals 15 residues. The CDR3 protein is CASSTGGRINEKLFF. CDR3 nucleotides: TGTGCCAGCAGCACGGGGGGGCGGATTAATGAAAAACTGTTTTTT. The full variable domain, rest sourced from reference TRBV7-2 and TRBJ1-4, is GAGVSQSPSNKVTEKGKDVELRCDPISGHTALYWYRQSLGQGLEFLIYFQGNSAPDKSGLPSDRFSAERTGGSVSTLTIQRTQQEDSAVYLCASSTGGRINEKLFFGSGTQLSVL.